This TCR beta chain was documented in a study of blood T cell repertoires in COVID-19. Looking at the study overall: Sites in the United States, Italy and Spain provided acute and convalescent COVID-19 samples. The analysed material was cDNA or gDNA that came from T cells, B-cell-depleted T cells, or PBMCs.

The authors' processing: Amplification from reference gene primers served as the basis for estimated nucleated cell counts. Assay: immunoSEQ multiplex PCR; the TCRdb copy retains only in-frame clones and omits some. D and trimming come from the DNA, and the V and J calls and clone size come from that table. The repertoire consists of about 250,000 clones, with 83% occurring once and the leading ten covering approximately 6%. The CDR3 sequence is 13 residues long. CDR1 and CDR2 from the germline V gene are SGHDT and YYEEEE. V shed 1 base and J shed 5 bases, with 7 bases lying between them. Sample: peripheral blood. The TCR was taken from an elderly man with acute or convalescent COVID-19. V usage is TRBV5-6 and J usage is TRBJ2-1; D unresolved. The CDR3 coding sequence is TGTGCCAGCAGCTTGCGCTACCACAATGAGCAGTTCTTC. The encoded protein is CASSLRYHNEQFF.